The source of this T cell receptor beta chain is a study of monozygotic twins with cystic fibrosis. Overall study: Three micrograms of fragmented DNA underwent approximately 15 PCR cycles for library preparation.

Trimming took 3 bases from V and 2 from J; bases not matched to a gene: 12. The germline V gene encodes CDR1 SGHRS and CDR2 YFSETQ. This CDR3 spans 17 amino acids. Sequenced by immunoSEQ multiplex PCR; TCRdb stores in-frame clones only, minus some. Altogether over 20,000 clones are present, about 97% being singletons, with the ten largest covering less than 0.15%. Findings and limits, study-wide: Clonality was generally low (median approximately 0.0094), higher in the most severe patients.

This clone showed up just once. Its antigen remains unidentified. The chain joins TRBV5-1 to TRBJ2-5, with 8 bases lining up with TRBD1. The sequenced sample consisted of blood. This TCR was sampled from a girl aged 5-17 years with cystic fibrosis. This CDR3 reads CASSSGQGASPQETQYF. The CDR3 DNA is TGCGCCAGCAGCTCAGGACAGGGAGCCTCTCCACAAGAGACCCAGTACTTC.